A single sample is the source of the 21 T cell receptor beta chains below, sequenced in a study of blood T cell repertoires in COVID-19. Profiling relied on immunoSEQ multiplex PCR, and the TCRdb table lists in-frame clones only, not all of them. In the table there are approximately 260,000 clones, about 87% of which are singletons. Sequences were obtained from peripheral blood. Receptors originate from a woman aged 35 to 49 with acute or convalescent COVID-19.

DNA of the CDR3: TGTGCCAGCAGTGAAGCGCTTCGCGGCAGCACAGATACGCAGTATTTT. Its translation: CASSEALRGSTDTQYF. The chain links TRBV2 to TRBJ2-3; D unresolved. The germline CDR1 and CDR2 sequences are SNHLY and FYNNEI. The CDR3 runs to 16 residues. Trimming stripped 0 bases from V and 0 bases from J, with 10 bases between.

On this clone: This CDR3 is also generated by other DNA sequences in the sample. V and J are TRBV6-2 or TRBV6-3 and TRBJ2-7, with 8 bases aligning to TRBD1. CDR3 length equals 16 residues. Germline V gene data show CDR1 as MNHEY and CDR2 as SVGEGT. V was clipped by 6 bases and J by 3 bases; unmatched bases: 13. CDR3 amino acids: CASSFSTGTGVYEQYV. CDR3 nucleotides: TGTGCCAGCAGCTTTTCAACCGGGACAGGAGTCTACGAGCAGTACGTC.

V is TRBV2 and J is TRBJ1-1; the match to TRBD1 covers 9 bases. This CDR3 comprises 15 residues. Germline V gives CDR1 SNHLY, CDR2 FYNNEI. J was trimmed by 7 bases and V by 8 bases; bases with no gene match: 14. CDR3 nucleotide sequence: TGTGCCAGCGGGGTAGACATGGGACAGGGTAATGAAGCTTTCTTT. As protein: CASGVDMGQGNEAFF.

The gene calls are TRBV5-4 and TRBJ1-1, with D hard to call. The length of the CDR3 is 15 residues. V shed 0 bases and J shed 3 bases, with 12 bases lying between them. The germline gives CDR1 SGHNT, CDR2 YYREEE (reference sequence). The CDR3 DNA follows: TGTGCCAGCAGCTTGGCCAGAGCTAGCTACACTGAAGCTTTCTTT. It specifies CASSLARASYTEAFF.

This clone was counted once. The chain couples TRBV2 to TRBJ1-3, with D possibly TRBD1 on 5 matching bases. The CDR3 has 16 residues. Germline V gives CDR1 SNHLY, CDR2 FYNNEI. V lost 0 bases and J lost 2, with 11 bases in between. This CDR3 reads CASSEASRVAGNTIYF. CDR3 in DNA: TGTGCCAGCAGTGAAGCGTCCAGGGTTGCTGGAAACACCATATATTTT.

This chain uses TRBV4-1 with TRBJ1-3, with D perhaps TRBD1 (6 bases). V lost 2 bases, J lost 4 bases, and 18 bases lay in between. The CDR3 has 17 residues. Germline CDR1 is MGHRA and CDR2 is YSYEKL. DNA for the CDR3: TGCGCCAGCAGCCAAAGCCCTGTGGGGGCATTAGGAAACACCATATATTTT. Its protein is CASSQSPVGALGNTIYF.

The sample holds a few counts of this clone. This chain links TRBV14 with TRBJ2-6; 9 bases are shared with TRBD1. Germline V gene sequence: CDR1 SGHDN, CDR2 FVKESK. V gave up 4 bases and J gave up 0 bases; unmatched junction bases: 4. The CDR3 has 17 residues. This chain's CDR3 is CASSPGTGISGANVLTF. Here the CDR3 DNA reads TGTGCCAGCAGCCCCGGGACAGGGATCTCTGGGGCCAACGTCCTGACTTTC.

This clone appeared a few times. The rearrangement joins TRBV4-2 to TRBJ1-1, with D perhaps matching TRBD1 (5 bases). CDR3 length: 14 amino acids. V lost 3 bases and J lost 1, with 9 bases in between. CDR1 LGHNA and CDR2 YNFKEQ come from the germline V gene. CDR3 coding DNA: TGTGCCAGCAGCCACGCCCAGGGGAACACTGAAGCTTTCTTT. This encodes CASSHAQGNTEAFF.

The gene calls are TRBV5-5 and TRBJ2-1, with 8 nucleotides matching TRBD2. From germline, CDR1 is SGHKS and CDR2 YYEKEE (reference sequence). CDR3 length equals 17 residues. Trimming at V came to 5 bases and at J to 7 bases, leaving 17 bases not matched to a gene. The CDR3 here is CASRGRLAGIKRNEQFF. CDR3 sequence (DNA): TGTGCCAGCAGGGGGAGGTTAGCGGGGATAAAGAGGAATGAGCAGTTCTTC.

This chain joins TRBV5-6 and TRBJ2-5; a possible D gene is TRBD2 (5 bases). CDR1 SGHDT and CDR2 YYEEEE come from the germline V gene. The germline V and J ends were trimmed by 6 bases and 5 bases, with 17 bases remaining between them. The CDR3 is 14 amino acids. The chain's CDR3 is CASNRFEGRETQYF. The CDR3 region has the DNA TGTGCCAGCAACCGTTTTGAGGGTCGGGAGACCCAGTACTTC.

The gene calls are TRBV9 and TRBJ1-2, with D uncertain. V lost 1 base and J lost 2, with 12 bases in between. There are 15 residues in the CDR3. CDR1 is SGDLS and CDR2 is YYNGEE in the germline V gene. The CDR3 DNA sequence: TGTGCCAGCAGCGTATTAGAGGGCCGCAACTATGGCTACACCTTC. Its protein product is CASSVLEGRNYGYTF.

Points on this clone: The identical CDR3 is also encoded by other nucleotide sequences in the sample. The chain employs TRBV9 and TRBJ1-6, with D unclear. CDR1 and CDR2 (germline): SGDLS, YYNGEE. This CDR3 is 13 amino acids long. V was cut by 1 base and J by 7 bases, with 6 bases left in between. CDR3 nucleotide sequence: TGTGCCAGCAGCGTAAGTGGCAATTCACCCCTCCACTTT. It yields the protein CASSVSGNSPLHF.

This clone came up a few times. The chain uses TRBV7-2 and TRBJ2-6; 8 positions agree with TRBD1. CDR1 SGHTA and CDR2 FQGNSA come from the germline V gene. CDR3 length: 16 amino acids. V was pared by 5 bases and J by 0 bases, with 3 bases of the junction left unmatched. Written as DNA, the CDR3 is TGTGCCAGCAGCCCGGGACAGGTCTCTGGGGCCAACGTCCTGACTTTC. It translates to CASSPGQVSGANVLTF.

CDR3: CASSLLGSGEQYV. As DNA, the CDR3 is TGTGCCAGCAGCTTATTAGGATCGGGGGAGCAGTACGTC. The gene calls are TRBV11-2 and TRBJ2-7, with D possibly being TRBD2 (5 bases). This CDR3 has 13 amino acids. CDR1 is SGHAT and CDR2 is FQNNGV in the germline V gene. Trimming left V 2 bases short and J 7 bases short, with 12 bases between.

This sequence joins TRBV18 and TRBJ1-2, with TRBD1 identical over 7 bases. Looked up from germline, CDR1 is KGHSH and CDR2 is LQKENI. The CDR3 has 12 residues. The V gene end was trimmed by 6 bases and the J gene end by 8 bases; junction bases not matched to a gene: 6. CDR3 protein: CASSPQGEGYTF. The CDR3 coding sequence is TGTGCCAGCTCGCCCCAGGGGGAAGGCTACACCTTC. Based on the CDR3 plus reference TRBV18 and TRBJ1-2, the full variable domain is NAGVMQNPRHLVRRRGQEARLRCSPMKGHSHVYWYRQLPEEGLKFMVYLQKENIIDESGMPKERFSAEFPKEGPSILRIQQVVRGDSAAYFCASSPQGEGYTFGSGTRLTVV.

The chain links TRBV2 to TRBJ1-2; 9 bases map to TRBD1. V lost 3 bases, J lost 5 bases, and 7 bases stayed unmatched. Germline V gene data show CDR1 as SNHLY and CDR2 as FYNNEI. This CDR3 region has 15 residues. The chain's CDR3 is CASSDPGQGGYGYTF. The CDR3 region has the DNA TGTGCCAGCAGTGACCCGGGACAGGGAGGGTATGGCTACACCTTC.

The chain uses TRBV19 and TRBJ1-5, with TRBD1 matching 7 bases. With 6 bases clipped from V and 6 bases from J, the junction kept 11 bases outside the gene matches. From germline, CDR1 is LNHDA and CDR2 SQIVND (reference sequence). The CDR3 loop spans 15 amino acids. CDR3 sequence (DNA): TGTGCCAGTAGCCTTACAGGGACAGTTGGTCAGCCCCAGCATTTT. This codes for CASSLTGTVGQPQHF.

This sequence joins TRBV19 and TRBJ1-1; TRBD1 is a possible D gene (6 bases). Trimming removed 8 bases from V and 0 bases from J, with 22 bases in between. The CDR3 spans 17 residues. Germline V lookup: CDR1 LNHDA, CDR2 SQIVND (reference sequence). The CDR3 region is CASSHLGTGHMNTEAFF. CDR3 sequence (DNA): TGTGCCAGTTCCCACCTCGGTACGGGACACATGAACACTGAAGCTTTCTTT.

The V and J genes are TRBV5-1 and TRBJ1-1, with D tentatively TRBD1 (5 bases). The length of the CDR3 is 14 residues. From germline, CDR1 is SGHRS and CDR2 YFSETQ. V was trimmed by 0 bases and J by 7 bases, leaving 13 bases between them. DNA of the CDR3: TGCGCCAGCAGCTTGGTAGGGGCCCGTGGTGAAGCTTTCTTT. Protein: CASSLVGARGEAFF.

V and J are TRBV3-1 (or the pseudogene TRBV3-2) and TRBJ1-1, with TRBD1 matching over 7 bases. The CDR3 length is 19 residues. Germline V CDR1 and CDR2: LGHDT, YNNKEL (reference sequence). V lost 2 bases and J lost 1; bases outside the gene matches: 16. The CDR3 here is CASSQYIPNKQGPNTEAFF. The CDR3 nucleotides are TGTGCCAGCAGCCAATATATCCCCAATAAACAGGGGCCGAACACTGAAGCTTTCTTT.

CDR3 loop: CASSSPPRGVNGANVLTF. The CDR3 DNA sequence: TGTGCCAGCAGCTCGCCGCCTCGGGGGGTTAATGGGGCCAACGTCCTGACTTTC. This chain joins TRBV11-2 and TRBJ2-6; TRBD2 agrees at 7 bases. V lost 4 bases and J lost 3; bases outside the gene matches: 12. Germline CDR1 is SGHAT and CDR2 is FQNNGV. The CDR3 runs 18 residues. Drawing the rest from reference TRBV11-2 and TRBJ2-6, the complete variable domain is EAGVAQSPRYKIIEKRQSVAFWCNPISGHATLYWYQQILGQGPKLLIQFQNNGVVDDSQLPKDRFSAERLKGVDSTLKIQPAKLEDSAVYLCASSSPPRGVNGANVLTFGAGSRLTVL.